Shown below are 6 T cell receptor beta chains from a single sample sequenced in a study of cytomegalovirus exposure and HLA in healthy donors. Profiling relied on immunoSEQ multiplex PCR, and the TCRdb table lists in-frame clones only, not all of them. This table has nearly 200,000 clones, about 79% appearing once. The specimen sequenced was PBMCs. The source of these receptors is a woman in her thirties in good health and CMV-seropositive.

V gene TRBV18 combines with J gene TRBJ2-1; TRBD2 might be the D (5 bases). Germline V gives CDR1 KGHSH, CDR2 LQKENI. V was clipped by 2 bases and J by 12 bases, with 14 bases between them. The CDR3 extends over 13 amino acids. The CDR3 loop is CASSPFAGEGQFF. In DNA form, the CDR3 reads TGTGCCAGCTCACCATTTGCCGGAGAGGGGCAGTTCTTC. The full variable domain, in which reference TRBV18 and TRBJ2-1 provide the parts outside the CDR3, is NAGVMQNPRHLVRRRGQEARLRCSPMKGHSHVYWYRQLPEEGLKFMVYLQKENIIDESGMPKERFSAEFPKEGPSILRIQQVVRGDSAAYFCASSPFAGEGQFFGPGTRLTVL.

The V gene is TRBV27, the J gene TRBJ2-3; TRBD2 matches 14 bases. Germline V CDR1 and CDR2: MNHEY, SMNVEV (reference sequence). V lost 5 bases, J lost 11 bases, and 12 bases stayed unmatched. The CDR3 runs 16 residues. The CDR3 nucleotides are TGTGCCAGCAGTCATGGGGGGACTAGCGGGAGTAGCAAGCAGTATTTT. Translated: CASSHGGTSGSSKQYF.

V usage is TRBV29-1 and J usage is TRBJ2-5; TRBD2 might be the D (5 bases). Trimming took off 6 bases at V and 3 bases at J, with 14 bases between the two ends. From germline, CDR1 is SQVTM and CDR2 ANQGSEA. The CDR3 has 13 amino acids. The CDR3 nucleotides read TGCAGCGTGGTCCGCCCCGGGGAAGAGACCCAGTACTTC. It specifies CSVVRPGEETQYF. Together with reference TRBV29-1 and TRBJ2-5, the CDR3 gives the full variable domain: SAVISQKPSRDICQRGTSLTIQCQVDSQVTMMFWYRQQPGQSLTLIATANQGSEATYESGFVIDKFPISRPNLTFSTLTVSNMSPEDSSIYLCSVVRPGEETQYFGPGTRLLVL.

The rearrangement links TRBV6-7 to TRBJ2-1; 9 bases agree with TRBD1. TRBV6-7 is labeled an ORF, and its function is uncertain. J was trimmed by 6 bases and V by 2 bases; bases with no gene match: 11. The CDR3 covers 17 residues. This chain's CDR3 is CASSYGTGMWLSNEQFF. The CDR3 region has the DNA TGTGCCAGCAGTTACGGGACAGGGATGTGGTTGTCCAATGAGCAGTTCTTC.

In this sample, this clone turned up once. This chain connects TRBV6-5 to TRBJ1-1; tentative D call: TRBD1 (5 bases). Germline V CDR1 and CDR2: MNHEY, SVGAGI. Trimming left V 6 bases short and J 4 bases short, with 15 bases between. This CDR3 is 14 amino acids long. This CDR3 reads CASRWSDTGTEAFF. In DNA, the CDR3 is TGTGCCAGCAGATGGTCGGACACTGGCACTGAAGCTTTCTTT.

The J gene is TRBJ2-1, the V gene TRBV7-2; a possible D gene is TRBD2 (6 bases). CDR1 and CDR2 (germline): SGHTA, FQGNSA. The length of the CDR3 is 14 residues. The ends were cut back, 1 base at V and 14 bases at J, with 18 bases in the middle. The CDR3 DNA reads as TGTGCCAGCAGCTTAGTATTACTTGGGGGGTTCAAGTTCTTC. This sequence encodes CASSLVLLGGFKFF.